The clone carrying this T cell receptor beta chain was seen only a few times. The antigen remains undetermined. This specimen comes from a study of T cells after yellow fever vaccination. General observations from the study: It was the secondary response that reached its peak faster, day 5 versus 15, but it was weaker. Some clonotypes were seen in both the CD4 and the CD8 compartments. These made up a small share and likely arose from convergent recombination. Once the booster was given, most primary-vaccination clones reappeared, at 95% to 97% for CD4 and more than 85% for CD8.

5'RACE template switching added a universal primer site and UMIs to TCR cDNA. TCRdb redid the calling of the 5' RACE reads with MiXCR, one entry per CDR3 protein. The repertoire consists of under 550,000 distinct CDR3 sequences, with roughly 22% occurring once and the leading ten covering approximately 15%. There are 14 residues in the CDR3. Looked up from germline, CDR1 is MNHEY and CDR2 is SVGAGI. Trimming pared 0 bases from V and 2 bases from J, leaving 7 bases between. This clonotype was sampled from a young man who received the YFV17D yellow fever vaccine. The source was PBMCs, collected roughly 20 days after the first yellow fever vaccination. The chain joins TRBV6-5 to TRBJ1-2, with unresolved D. The CDR3 sequence is CASSYSNGNYGYTF. DNA for the CDR3: TGTGCCAGCAGTTACTCGAACGGAAACTATGGCTACACCTTC.